The rows below give T cell receptor beta chains drawn from one sample of a study of shared clonotypes between healthy human individuals. Assay: immunoSEQ multiplex PCR; the TCRdb copy retains only in-frame clones and omits some. The sample yields more than 450,000 clones, 79% seen once. What was sequenced was PBMCs. The source is a woman aged 40 to 50 in good health. Some clones in this sample may be carry-over from other donors' samples. Both conserved end residues are part of each CDR3. The order of the fields is clone size, V gene, J gene, D gene, CDR3 protein, CDR3 DNA. The D gene is left open where the match is weak. The size field is filled for only some rows; it gives once, few, many or a size class.

clone size: few
V gene: TRBV10-3
J gene: TRBJ2-7
D gene: TRBD2
CDR3 protein: CAISDISGRGSYEQYF
CDR3 DNA: TGTGCCATCAGTGACATAAGCGGGAGGGGCTCCTACGAGCAGTACTTC

clone size: NA
V gene: TRBV7-3
J gene: TRBJ2-3
D gene: TRBD2
CDR3 protein: CASSPGAGDTDTQYF
CDR3 DNA: TGTGCCAGCAGCCCCGGGGCGGGGGACACAGATACGCAGTATTTT

clone size: NA
V gene: TRBV5-1
J gene: TRBJ2-7
D gene: NA
CDR3 protein: CASSPGPEPSYEQYF
CDR3 DNA: TGCGCCAGCAGCCCGGGGCCAGAACCTTCCTACGAGCAGTACTTC

clone size: NA
V gene: TRBV11-2
J gene: TRBJ1-1
D gene: NA
CDR3 protein: CASSLTGSMNTEAFF
CDR3 DNA: TGTGCCAGCAGCCTAACAGGTTCTATGAACACTGAAGCTTTCTTT

clone size: NA
V gene: TRBV28
J gene: TRBJ2-2
D gene: TRBD2
CDR3 protein: CASSLGLAGTGELFF
CDR3 DNA: TGTGCCAGCAGTTTAGGGCTAGCGGGAACCGGGGAGCTGTTTTTT

clone size: NA
V gene: TRBV14
J gene: TRBJ1-2
D gene: NA
CDR3 protein: CASSPNLYGYTF
CDR3 DNA: TGTGCCAGCAGTCCCAACCTCTATGGCTACACCTTC

clone size: few
V gene: TRBV7-3
J gene: TRBJ2-7
D gene: NA
CDR3 protein: CASSLTTYEQYF
CDR3 DNA: TGTGCCAGCAGCTTAACTACCTACGAGCAGTACTTC

clone size: NA
V gene: TRBV11-2
J gene: TRBJ2-7
D gene: TRBD2
CDR3 protein: CASSLGGLGQSGQYF
CDR3 DNA: TGTGCCAGCAGCTTAGGGGGACTAGGACAATCGGGGCAGTACTTC

clone size: NA
V gene: TRBV28
J gene: TRBJ1-2
D gene: NA
CDR3 protein: CASHRQNYGYTF
CDR3 DNA: TGTGCCAGCCACAGGCAAAACTATGGCTACACCTTC

clone size: NA
V gene: TRBV5-1
J gene: TRBJ2-5
D gene: NA
CDR3 protein: CASSLEGPPQETQYF
CDR3 DNA: TGCGCCAGCAGCTTAGAGGGACCGCCTCAAGAGACCCAGTACTTC

clone size: NA
V gene: TRBV12-5
J gene: TRBJ2-1
D gene: TRBD1
CDR3 protein: CASARTLGQDYNEQFF
CDR3 DNA: TGTGCTAGTGCCCGGACCCTGGGACAGGACTACAATGAGCAGTTCTTC

clone size: NA
V gene: TRBV10-2
J gene: TRBJ2-2
D gene: NA
CDR3 protein: CASSWSRPPGELFF
CDR3 DNA: TGCGCCAGCAGTTGGTCACGGCCCCCCGGGGAGCTGTTTTTT

clone size: few
V gene: TRBV7-9
J gene: TRBJ2-1
D gene: TRBD2
CDR3 protein: CASSPTRAGIGNEQFF
CDR3 DNA: TGTGCCAGCAGCCCCACCAGAGCGGGAATAGGGAATGAGCAGTTCTTC

clone size: once
V gene: TRBV19
J gene: TRBJ1-5
D gene: NA
CDR3 protein: CASMRDTGYNSNQPQHF
CDR3 DNA: TGTGCCAGTATGCGGGACACAGGATACAATAGCAATCAGCCCCAGCATTTT

clone size: NA
V gene: TRBV7-7
J gene: TRBJ2-1
D gene: TRBD1
CDR3 protein: CASSIGTGGDEQFF
CDR3 DNA: TGTGCTAGCAGCATCGGGACAGGGGGCGATGAGCAGTTCTTC

clone size: NA
V gene: TRBV2
J gene: TRBJ2-1
D gene: TRBD2
CDR3 protein: CASSELAGNNEQFF
CDR3 DNA: TGTGCCAGCAGTGAACTAGCGGGGAACAATGAGCAGTTCTTC

clone size: NA
V gene: TRBV7-3
J gene: TRBJ2-2
D gene: NA
CDR3 protein: CASSINTGELFF
CDR3 DNA: TGTGCCAGCAGCATCAACACCGGGGAGCTGTTTTTT

clone size: NA
V gene: TRBV7-9
J gene: TRBJ1-1
D gene: NA
CDR3 protein: CASSPTNIWDGTEAFF
CDR3 DNA: TGTGCCAGCAGCCCGACGAATATCTGGGATGGCACTGAAGCTTTCTTT

clone size: few
V gene: TRBV18
J gene: TRBJ1-1
D gene: NA
CDR3 protein: CASSPPFSEAFF
CDR3 DNA: TGTGCCAGCTCACCACCGTTCAGTGAAGCTTTCTTT

clone size: NA
V gene: TRBV2
J gene: TRBJ1-1
D gene: NA
CDR3 protein: CASNVAGERTEAFF
CDR3 DNA: TGTGCCAGCAATGTGGCAGGGGAAAGAACTGAAGCTTTCTTT

clone size: NA
V gene: TRBV21-1
J gene: TRBJ1-1
D gene: NA
CDR3 protein: CASSLRDRGPNTEAFF
CDR3 DNA: TGTGCCAGCAGTCTCAGGGACAGGGGGCCGAACACTGAAGCTTTCTTT

clone size: NA
V gene: TRBV4-1
J gene: TRBJ2-7
D gene: NA
CDR3 protein: CASSQDQHSYEQYF
CDR3 DNA: TGCGCCAGCAGCCAAGACCAGCATTCCTACGAGCAGTACTTC

clone size: NA
V gene: TRBV4-2
J gene: TRBJ2-4
D gene: NA
CDR3 protein: CASSQAAELVAKNIQYF
CDR3 DNA: TGTGCCAGCAGCCAAGCCGCAGAGCTGGTAGCCAAAAACATTCAGTACTTC

clone size: once
V gene: TRBV5-4
J gene: TRBJ1-2
D gene: TRBD1
CDR3 protein: CASSLEGQTGYTF
CDR3 DNA: TGTGCCAGCAGCTTGGAGGGACAGACTGGCTACACCTTC

clone size: NA
V gene: TRBV6-9
J gene: TRBJ2-7
D gene: TRBD1
CDR3 protein: CAIDRVRYEQYF
CDR3 DNA: TGTGCCATAGACAGGGTCCGGTACGAGCAGTACTTC

clone size: few
V gene: TRBV20-1
J gene: TRBJ1-2
D gene: TRBD1
CDR3 protein: CSARDSYIDTF
CDR3 DNA: TGCAGTGCTCGGGACAGCTATATCGACACCTTC

clone size: NA
V gene: TRBV10-3
J gene: TRBJ2-7
D gene: NA
CDR3 protein: CAISGETGSYEQYF
CDR3 DNA: TGTGCCATCAGTGGAGAGACGGGATCCTACGAGCAGTACTTC

clone size: NA
V gene: TRBV2
J gene: TRBJ2-1
D gene: NA
CDR3 protein: CASMIRGAGYNEQFF
CDR3 DNA: TGTGCCAGCATGATACGGGGGGCGGGTTACAATGAGCAGTTCTTC

clone size: NA
V gene: TRBV29-1
J gene: TRBJ1-2
D gene: TRBD1
CDR3 protein: CSVEPGQGSDGYTF
CDR3 DNA: TGCAGCGTTGAGCCGGGACAGGGAAGCGATGGCTACACCTTC

clone size: NA
V gene: TRBV4-1
J gene: TRBJ2-7
D gene: TRBD2
CDR3 protein: CASSQASGRANYEQYF
CDR3 DNA: TGCGCCAGCAGCCAGGCTAGCGGGAGGGCCAACTACGAGCAGTACTTC

clone size: once
V gene: TRBV6-6
J gene: TRBJ2-5
D gene: TRBD1
CDR3 protein: CASSRQGAHKTQYF
CDR3 DNA: TGTGCCAGCAGTAGACAGGGCGCCCACAAGACCCAGTACTTC

clone size: NA
V gene: TRBV27
J gene: TRBJ2-5
D gene: NA
CDR3 protein: CASSQGWGETQYF
CDR3 DNA: TGTGCCAGCAGCCAGGGCTGGGGAGAGACCCAGTACTTC

clone size: NA
V gene: TRBV27
J gene: TRBJ1-2
D gene: TRBD1
CDR3 protein: CASSSTGDYGYTF
CDR3 DNA: TGTGCCAGCAGTTCGACAGGGGACTATGGCTACACCTTC

clone size: NA
V gene: TRBV7-8
J gene: TRBJ2-5
D gene: NA
CDR3 protein: CASRLGLTQETQYF
CDR3 DNA: TGTGCCAGCAGGTTGGGGCTAACCCAAGAGACCCAGTACTTC

clone size: NA
V gene: TRBV5-1
J gene: TRBJ2-1
D gene: NA
CDR3 protein: CASSLGQYNEQFF
CDR3 DNA: TGCGCCAGCAGCTTGGGACAGTACAATGAGCAGTTCTTC

clone size: many
V gene: TRBV4-3
J gene: TRBJ2-7
D gene: NA
CDR3 protein: CASSHRRFYEQYF
CDR3 DNA: TGCGCCAGCAGCCATCGGCGGTTCTACGAGCAGTACTTC

clone size: NA
V gene: TRBV5-1
J gene: TRBJ2-4
D gene: NA
CDR3 protein: CASSSGIDDIQYF
CDR3 DNA: TGCGCCAGCAGCTCCGGGATTGACGACATTCAGTACTTC

clone size: NA
V gene: TRBV6-5
J gene: TRBJ2-2
D gene: TRBD2
CDR3 protein: CASSYRREHTGELFF
CDR3 DNA: TGTGCCAGCAGTTATAGGCGGGAGCACACCGGGGAGCTGTTTTTT

clone size: once
V gene: TRBV5-1
J gene: TRBJ1-5
D gene: TRBD1
CDR3 protein: CASSLGGQNQPQHF
CDR3 DNA: TGCGCCAGCAGCTTGGGGGGACAGAATCAGCCCCAGCATTTT

clone size: few
V gene: TRBV7-9
J gene: TRBJ1-1
D gene: NA
CDR3 protein: CASSEWAGETEAFF
CDR3 DNA: TGTGCCAGCAGCGAATGGGCAGGGGAAACTGAAGCTTTCTTT

clone size: few
V gene: TRBV28
J gene: TRBJ2-3
D gene: NA
CDR3 protein: CASRVSSSTDTQYF
CDR3 DNA: TGTGCCAGCAGGGTCAGTTCTAGCACAGATACGCAGTATTTT

clone size: NA
V gene: TRBV15
J gene: TRBJ2-1
D gene: NA
CDR3 protein: CATSRVGEQFF
CDR3 DNA: TGTGCCACCAGCAGAGTAGGCGAGCAGTTCTTC

clone size: NA
V gene: TRBV18
J gene: TRBJ1-2
D gene: NA
CDR3 protein: CASSNSINYGYTF
CDR3 DNA: TGTGCCAGCTCAAACAGTATTAACTATGGCTACACCTTC

clone size: NA
V gene: TRBV19
J gene: TRBJ1-5
D gene: NA
CDR3 protein: CASSKGTEYSNQPQHF
CDR3 DNA: TGTGCCAGTAGTAAAGGGACGGAATACTCGAATCAGCCCCAGCATTTT

clone size: NA
V gene: TRBV29-1
J gene: TRBJ2-1
D gene: TRBD1
CDR3 protein: CSGEDRGNYNEQFF
CDR3 DNA: TGCAGCGGCGAGGACAGGGGAAACTACAATGAGCAGTTCTTC

clone size: NA
V gene: TRBV11-1
J gene: TRBJ1-1
D gene: NA
CDR3 protein: CASSLDPQPPEAFF
CDR3 DNA: TGTGCCAGCAGCTTAGATCCCCAACCGCCCGAAGCTTTCTTT

clone size: NA
V gene: TRBV30
J gene: TRBJ1-2
D gene: TRBD1
CDR3 protein: CAWSGQGARIDGYTF
CDR3 DNA: TGTGCCTGGAGTGGACAGGGGGCGCGAATTGATGGCTACACCTTC

clone size: NA
V gene: TRBV7-3
J gene: TRBJ2-3
D gene: NA
CDR3 protein: CASSFDASTDTQYF
CDR3 DNA: TGTGCCAGCAGCTTTGATGCGAGCACAGATACGCAGTATTTT

clone size: NA
V gene: TRBV21-1
J gene: TRBJ2-5
D gene: NA
CDR3 protein: CASSKWDCGAGARQETQYF
CDR3 DNA: TGTGCCAGCAGCAAATGGGATTGTGGAGCGGGAGCGAGGCAAGAGACCCAGTACTTC

clone size: NA
V gene: TRBV30
J gene: TRBJ1-1
D gene: NA
CDR3 protein: CAWETLPPTPFF
CDR3 DNA: TGTGCCTGGGAGACCCTACCCCCGACGCCTTTCTTT

clone size: NA
V gene: TRBV6-6
J gene: TRBJ2-5
D gene: NA
CDR3 protein: CASSPGQETQYF
CDR3 DNA: TGTGCCAGCAGTCCAGGGCAAGAGACCCAGTACTTC

clone size: NA
V gene: TRBV7-6
J gene: TRBJ2-1
D gene: TRBD2
CDR3 protein: CASSLGLTPLLAGAYNEQFF
CDR3 DNA: TGTGCCAGCAGCTTAGGCCTCACCCCCTTACTAGCGGGAGCCTACAATGAGCAGTTCTTC

clone size: once
V gene: TRBV18
J gene: TRBJ2-5
D gene: NA
CDR3 protein: CASSSGWVTQYF
CDR3 DNA: TGTGCCAGCTCATCCGGGTGGGTGACCCAGTACTTC

clone size: NA
V gene: TRBV6-5
J gene: TRBJ1-2
D gene: TRBD1
CDR3 protein: CASGGQGAQGYTF
CDR3 DNA: TGTGCCAGCGGCGGACAGGGGGCGCAGGGCTACACCTTC

clone size: NA
V gene: TRBV2
J gene: TRBJ2-2
D gene: TRBD2
CDR3 protein: CASSEAGLAGTYNLFF
CDR3 DNA: TGTGCCAGCAGTGAAGCTGGCCTAGCGGGAACCTACAACCTGTTTTTT

clone size: NA
V gene: TRBV7-9
J gene: TRBJ2-1
D gene: NA
CDR3 protein: CAINQISSYNEQFF
CDR3 DNA: TGTGCCATCAACCAGATTTCGTCCTACAATGAGCAGTTCTTC

clone size: NA
V gene: TRBV6-5
J gene: TRBJ1-1
D gene: NA
CDR3 protein: CASRLLPGPYTEAFF
CDR3 DNA: TGTGCCAGCAGGTTGCTACCGGGTCCTTACACTGAAGCTTTCTTT

clone size: NA
V gene: TRBV5-1
J gene: TRBJ2-2
D gene: NA
CDR3 protein: CASSLRDTTGELFF
CDR3 DNA: TGCGCCAGCAGCCTCCGGGACACTACCGGGGAGCTGTTTTTT

clone size: NA
V gene: TRBV7-3
J gene: TRBJ2-1
D gene: NA
CDR3 protein: CASSPNSGTHEQFF
CDR3 DNA: TGTGCCAGCAGCCCGAACTCCGGGACACATGAGCAGTTCTTC

clone size: once
V gene: TRBV28
J gene: TRBJ1-4
D gene: NA
CDR3 protein: CASSLGFGGTNEKLFF
CDR3 DNA: TGTGCCAGCAGTTTAGGGTTCGGTGGGACTAATGAAAAACTGTTTTTT